This T cell receptor (beta chain) originates from a study of T cell responses to AZD1222 COVID-19 vaccine. As regards this clone: Antigen unknown.

Study-level findings and limits: Two AZD1222 administrations were followed by greater Spike-specific TCR breadth and depth. Baseline seropositivity characterized only a handful of AZD1222 recipients.

The CDR3 is 14 amino acids. Looked up from germline, CDR1 is MNHEY and CDR2 is SVGAGI. Deletions cut 4 bases from V and 0 bases from J, with 7 bases between. Libraries were prepared by immunoSEQ multiplex PCR; TCRdb keeps only in-frame clonotypes and omits some of them. The data hold 200,000 to 250,000 clones, with around 94% observed a single time. The chain employs TRBV6-5 and TRBJ1-3; D remains ambiguous. This receptor was taken from an adult who received the MenACWY meningococcal vaccine as a control. The source material was peripheral blood, sampled 28 days after the second dose of the MenACWY control vaccine. The CDR3 DNA is TGTGCCAGCAGTTCGGCTCTCTCTGGAAACACCATATATTTT. It yields the protein CASSSALSGNTIYF.